This TCR beta chain was obtained from a study of blood T cells in healthy people across ages. Points from the study as a whole: Getting older went along with TCR beta diversity per million T cells dropping roughly linearly.

The table lists this clonotype with a few counts. Its specificity is unknown. V lost 0 bases, J lost 6 bases, and 7 bases stayed unmatched. CDR1 is LGHNA and CDR2 is YSLEER in the germline V gene. The CDR3 is made up of 16 amino acids. A second PCR of about 7 to 12 cycles used a sample-barcoded 5' primer and a J-beta primer mix. All cDNA molecules were each tagged by a template-switch adaptor with 12 random nucleotides. In TCRdb, the 5' RACE reads were re-called with MiXCR into one record per CDR3 protein. Among around 2 million distinct CDR3 sequences listed, about two fifths were seen once. The sample taken for sequencing was blood. The chain combines TRBV4-3 with TRBJ2-1; TRBD2 aligns across 8 bases. The TCR sequence derives from a human donor in good health. The CDR3 DNA reads TGCGCCAGCAGCCAAGATCGCGGGGGGCTAAGCAATGAGCAGTTCTTC. Protein: CASSQDRGGLSNEQFF.